The 16 T cell receptor beta chains listed next were all sequenced from one sample in a study of T cell clonotyping in hematopoietic cell transplantation. Profiled with immunoSEQ multiplex PCR; TCRdb holds only in-frame clones, not every one. This table holds some 30,000 clones, about 83% found once. Time point indicated: recipient sample about 28 days before transplant, after cytoreduction. Source: peripheral blood mononuclear cells, taken before stem cell transplant. These receptor sequences come from a young woman with chronic myeloid leukemia. Some clones in this sample may be carry-over from other donors' samples.

V usage is TRBV5-1 and J usage is TRBJ2-2, with unresolved D. This CDR3 is 12 amino acids long. The V gene lost 5 bases and the J gene lost 3 bases, with 5 bases spanning the gap. Germline CDR1 SGHRS, CDR2 YFSETQ. In DNA, the CDR3 is TGCGCCAGCAGTCCTCACACCGGGGAGCTGTTTTTT. Its protein is CASSPHTGELFF.

The chain links TRBV5-6 to TRBJ2-3, with 8 bases lining up with TRBD2. The CDR3 is 16 amino acids. Germline CDR1 SGHDT, CDR2 YYEEEE. The J segment lost 0 bases and the V segment lost 4 bases, leaving 7 bases of the junction unmatched. Here the CDR3 DNA reads TGTGCCAGCAGCCAATTTAGCGGGACTAGCACAGATACGCAGTATTTT. It specifies CASSQFSGTSTDTQYF.

The chain links TRBV5-6 to TRBJ1-4, with a weak D call TRBD1 (6 bases). The V gene's germline CDR1 is SGHDT and CDR2 YYEEEE. Trimming shortened V by 5 bases and J by 8 bases, and 16 bases separated the two germline ends. The CDR3 is 14 residues long. CDR3 sequence reads: CASRRSGGREKLFF. The CDR3 nucleotides read TGTGCCAGCAGGAGATCGGGGGGGCGCGAAAAACTGTTTTTT.

The rearrangement joins TRBV5-4 to TRBJ2-3, with 10 bases that match TRBD1. The CDR3 extends over 15 amino acids. With 3 bases clipped from V and 5 bases from J, the junction kept 6 bases outside the gene matches. CDR1 is SGHNT, CDR2 YYREEE, per germline (reference sequence). CDR3 in amino acids: CASSSGTGARDTQYF. DNA for the CDR3: TGTGCCAGCAGCTCCGGGACAGGGGCGCGAGATACGCAGTATTTT.

Details on this clone: At one end the junction does not follow the germline gene, possibly because of a read error. The chain joins TRBV2 to TRBJ2-5; TRBD2 aligns across 11 bases. This CDR3 has 14 amino acids. Germline loops: CDR1 SNHLY, CDR2 FYNNEI. CDR3 sequence (DNA): TGTGCCAGCAGTGAAGGCCGACTAGCGGGGCGCCTACACTTC. It codes for CASSEGRLAGRLHF.

In this sample, this clone turned up a few times. The rearrangement uses TRBV7-9 and TRBJ1-2; weak D call: TRBD1 (6 bases). The CDR3 sequence is 13 residues long. Germline values: CDR1 SEHNR, CDR2 FQNEAQ (reference sequence). With 6 bases removed from V and 6 bases from J, the gap between germline ends came to 14 bases. The CDR3 spells CASSRTGSDGYTF. CDR3 bases: TGTGCCAGCAGTCGTACAGGGTCGGATGGCTACACCTTC.

Concerning this clone itself: A read error may produce the germline difference seen at one junction end. The J gene is TRBJ2-5, the V gene TRBV29-1; TRBD1 aligns across 10 bases. CDR3 length: 17 amino acids. CDR1 and CDR2 (germline): SQVTM, ANQGSEA. CDR3 amino acids: CSVEGVRDRGPGGTQYF. The CDR3 bases are TGCAGCGTGGAAGGAGTCCGGGACAGGGGCCCCGGGGGGACCCAGTACTTC.

The chain combines TRBV5-1 with TRBJ2-1, with TRBD2 identical over 9 bases. This CDR3 has 16 amino acids. Germline CDR1 and CDR2: SGHRS and YFSETQ. V was clipped by 3 bases and J by 5 bases; unmatched bases: 9. CDR3: CASSSQPAGGHNEQFF. The DNA for the CDR3 is TGCGCCAGCAGCTCCCAACCAGCGGGGGGCCACAATGAGCAGTTCTTC. Based on the CDR3 plus reference TRBV5-1 and TRBJ2-1, the full variable domain is KAGVTQTPRYLIKTRGQQVTLSCSPISGHRSVSWYQQTPGQGLQFLFEYFSETQRNKGNFPGRFSGRQFSNSRSEMNVSTLELGDSALYLCASSSQPAGGHNEQFFGPGTRLTVL.

J is TRBJ2-7 and V is TRBV9; possibly TRBD2 for D (5 bases). V lost 6 bases to trimming and J lost 0 bases, with 19 bases between them. Germline lookup yields CDR1 SGDLS and CDR2 YYNGEE. CDR3 length equals 16 residues. CDR3 bases: TGTGCCAGCATCCCCATGGGCGGGCGAAGCTCCTACGAGCAGTACTTC. Translated: CASIPMGGRSSYEQYF.

The V and J genes are TRBV6-1 and TRBJ2-7; a possible D gene is TRBD1 (5 bases). Per the germline V gene, CDR1 is MNHNS and CDR2 is SASEGT. The CDR3 is 13 amino acids. V lost 1 base, J lost 2 bases, and 6 bases lay in between. This CDR3 is CASSEGQTYEQYV. The CDR3 DNA reads TGTGCCAGCAGTGAAGGACAGACCTACGAGCAGTACGTC.

This chain connects TRBV6-5 to TRBJ1-4; D is perhaps TRBD1 (6 bases). Deletions cut 3 bases from V and 7 bases from J, with 12 bases between. From germline, CDR1 is MNHEY and CDR2 SVGAGI. CDR3 length: 14 residues. As DNA, the CDR3 is TGTGCCAGCAGTTATGGGGGCCGGTCTGAAAAACTGTTTTTT. Amino acids: CASSYGGRSEKLFF.

Only one count was recorded for this clone. The rearrangement joins TRBV27 to TRBJ2-6; 7 bases agree with TRBD1. In germline, CDR1 is MNHEY, CDR2 SMNVEV (reference sequence). V lost 8 bases to trimming and J lost 0 bases; unmatched junction nucleotides: 7. The CDR3 runs 16 residues. The CDR3 sequence is CASRVQGNSGANVLTF. For the CDR3, the DNA is TGTGCCAGCCGAGTACAGGGGAACTCTGGGGCCAACGTCCTGACTTTC.

This chain uses TRBV7-2 with TRBJ2-1, with TRBD2 matching over 8 bases. Germline V gene sequence: CDR1 SGHTA, CDR2 FQGNSA. Trimming cost V 5 bases and J 4 bases; bases outside gene matches: 7. This CDR3 has 15 residues. CDR3 sequence (DNA): TGTGCCAGCAGCCCCCTCGGGACTAGTTACAATGAGCAGTTCTTC. Translated, it gives CASSPLGTSYNEQFF.

The rearrangement links TRBV27 to TRBJ2-7, with D perhaps matching TRBD2 (6 bases). Germline V gene lookup returns CDR1 MNHEY and CDR2 SMNVEV (reference sequence). With 3 bases removed from V and 5 bases from J, the gap between germline ends came to 29 bases. This CDR3 spans 19 amino acids. CDR3 nucleotides: TGTGCCAGCAGTTTGACGCGTGCTGGGCGGGGCGGCCCCGCGGACGAGCAGTACTTC. Residues: CASSLTRAGRGGPADEQYF.

This sequence joins TRBV25-1 and TRBJ2-5, with 7 bases lining up with TRBD1. Per the germline V gene, CDR1 is MGHDK and CDR2 is SYGVNS. The V segment lost 3 bases and the J segment 5 bases; nucleotides outside the gene matches: 6. The CDR3 is 14 amino acids. CDR3 DNA: TGTGCCAGCAGTGAGAGGGGGCGGAGGGAGACCCAGTACTTC. Translating gives CASSERGRRETQYF.

CDR3 nucleotides: TGCGCCAGCAGCTTGAGCGCTACGGGACTTTACGAGCAGTACTTC. This gives the protein CASSLSATGLYEQYF. The V and J genes are TRBV5-1 and TRBJ2-7, with a tentative D call TRBD2 (6 bases). The germline CDR1 and CDR2 sequences are SGHRS and YFSETQ. Trimming removed 1 base from V and 4 bases from J, with 15 bases in between. The CDR3 length is 15 residues.